One sample yielded the 31 T cell receptor beta chains listed below, sequenced in a study of T-cell memory formation after mild COVID-19. From the 5' RACE reads, TCRdb called clonotypes with MiXCR, one entry per CDR3 protein. The sample holds over 500,000 distinct CDR3 sequences, around 16% seen once. The material sequenced was PBMCs or a T cell subset sorted from them (not recorded which). The receptors were gathered from an adult woman who had mild COVID-19 (a few samples of this study predate the infection). Cell type and time point are not known.

This clonotype was counted a few times. The chain joins TRBV30 to TRBJ2-1; 9 bases fit TRBD1. Looked up from germline, CDR1 is GTSNPN and CDR2 is SVGIG (reference sequence). V shed 5 bases, J shed 13 bases, and the junction held 9 bases outside the gene matches. The CDR3 length is 12 residues. CDR3 sequence: CAWSRDREFQFF. CDR3 DNA sequence: TGTGCCTGGTCCCGGGACAGGGAGTTCCAGTTCTTC.

V is TRBV15 and J is TRBJ2-1, with 8 positions matching TRBD2. The CDR3 is 15 amino acids. Trimming cost V 0 bases and J 15 bases; bases outside gene matches: 13. Germline values: CDR1 LNHNV, CDR2 YYDKDF (reference sequence). The DNA of the CDR3 is TGTGCCACCAGCAGAGATCCCTTTAAAGCGGGAGTCAGGTTCTTC. Translated: CATSRDPFKAGVRFF.

This clonotype occurred once. The conserved closing phenylalanine or tryptophan is absent in this CDR3, likely reflecting a read error. This chain joins TRBV12-3 or TRBV12-4 and TRBJ2-5, with unresolved D. V was shortened by 6 bases and J by 5 bases, with 13 bases between the two germline ends. The CDR3 covers 13 residues. In DNA, the CDR3 is TGTGCCAGCAGCCCAGGACGGTTCGAGACCCAGTACTCC. Protein: CASSPGRFETQYS.

This clonotype was seen a few times. This chain connects TRBV4-1 to TRBJ2-1; 13 nucleotides agree with TRBD2. This CDR3 spans 19 amino acids. Germline assignment: CDR1 MGHRA and CDR2 YSYEKL. Losses at the gene ends were 2 bases for V and 3 bases for J; bases not matched to a gene: 10. In DNA, the CDR3 is TGCGCCAGCAGCCAATCGACTAGCGGGGGGCCTTCGGGCTACAATGAGCAGTTCTTC. As protein: CASSQSTSGGPSGYNEQFF.

The rearrangement links TRBV7-9 to TRBJ1-4; D remains unclear. CDR3 length equals 15 residues. The V gene's germline CDR1 is SEHNR and CDR2 FQNEAQ (reference sequence). Deletions cut 3 bases from V and 8 bases from J, with 16 bases between. DNA of the CDR3: TGTGCCAGCAGCTTGGGCCTCTCCGAGGGCGAAAAACTGTTTTTT. Amino acids: CASSLGLSEGEKLFF.

The chain is built from TRBV5-5 and TRBJ2-5; 15 bases are a match to TRBD2. The CDR3 sequence is 16 residues long. Per germline, CDR1 SGHKS and CDR2 YYEKEE (reference sequence). V was pared by 4 bases and J by 9 bases, with 10 bases of the junction left unmatched. DNA for the CDR3: TGTGCCAGCAGCCCGTGGACTAGCGGGAGGGCCGGGGCCCAGTACTTC. Encoded protein: CASSPWTSGRAGAQYF.

This clonotype has a count of ten or more. V and J are TRBV10-3 and TRBJ2-7; D is undetermined. V was cut by 3 bases and J by 2 bases, with 2 bases left in between. This CDR3 is built from 11 residues. The germline V gene encodes CDR1 ENHRY and CDR2 SYGVKD. CDR3 loop: CAISDTYEQYF. The CDR3 nucleotides are TGTGCCATCAGTGATACCTACGAGCAGTACTTC.

The V call is TRBV5-1, the J call TRBJ1-1; unclear D gene. V was clipped by 7 bases and J by 6 bases, with 4 bases between them. Germline loops: CDR1 SGHRS, CDR2 YFSETQ. The CDR3 has 9 residues. CDR3 in amino acids: CASRPEAFF. The CDR3 DNA follows: TGCGCCAGCCGACCTGAAGCTTTCTTT. The full variable domain, with the rest looked up from reference TRBV5-1 and TRBJ1-1, is KAGVTQTPRYLIKTRGQQVTLSCSPISGHRSVSWYQQTPGQGLQFLFEYFSETQRNKGNFPGRFSGRQFSNSRSEMNVSTLELGDSALYLCASRPEAFFGQGTRLTVV.

This clonotype showed up just a few times. CDR3 in DNA: TGTGCCATCAGTCAAGAATACGAGCAGTACTTC. Protein sequence: CAISQEYEQYF. The rearrangement uses TRBV10-3 and TRBJ2-7; D is unresolved. Germline assignment: CDR1 ENHRY and CDR2 SYGVKD. V shed 5 bases and J shed 4 bases, with 6 bases lying between them. The CDR3 has 11 amino acids.

This chain uses TRBV15 with TRBJ2-5; the match to TRBD2 covers 9 bases. In germline, CDR1 is LNHNV, CDR2 YYDKDF (reference sequence). J lost 1 base, V lost 2 bases, and 14 bases had no gene match. The CDR3 is 19 amino acids. The CDR3 nucleotides are TGTGCCACCAGCAGAACGCCCGTTACTAGCGGGCCCCCCCAAGAGACCCAGTACTTC. Translated: CATSRTPVTSGPPQETQYF.

This clonotype has a count of ten or more. The chain carries TRBV12-3 or TRBV12-4 and TRBJ2-3, with 7 bases matching TRBD1. Losses at the gene ends were 6 bases for V and 6 bases for J; bases not matched to a gene: 3. CDR3 length: 12 residues. CDR3 residues: CASRNRGDTQYF. As DNA, the CDR3 is TGTGCCAGCAGGAACAGGGGTGATACGCAGTATTTT.

The chain carries TRBV12-3 or TRBV12-4 and TRBJ2-7; 9 positions match TRBD2. Losses at the gene ends were 1 base for V and 11 bases for J; bases not matched to a gene: 6. The CDR3 consists of 13 residues. The CDR3 protein is CASSLGGRTSEYF. DNA for the CDR3: TGTGCCAGCAGTTTAGGCGGAAGGACTAGCGAGTACTTC.

This chain connects TRBV2 to TRBJ1-4; D not resolved. CDR3 length equals 10 residues. Trimming removed 7 bases at V and 8 bases at J, with 5 bases between. Germline V gives CDR1 SNHLY, CDR2 FYNNEI. CDR3 sequence: CASTVEKLFF. The CDR3 bases are TGTGCCAGCACAGTGGAAAAACTGTTTTTT.

This chain connects TRBV11-2 to TRBJ1-1; weak D call: TRBD1 (6 bases). V was cut by 1 base and J by 6 bases, with 12 bases left in between. This CDR3 has 14 amino acids. Germline CDR1 reads SGHAT; CDR2 reads FQNNGV. The CDR3: CASSLATGYPEAFF. For the CDR3, the DNA is TGTGCCAGCAGCTTAGCCACAGGGTACCCTGAAGCTTTCTTT. Full variable domain (outside the CDR3, taken from reference TRBV11-2 and TRBJ1-1): EAGVAQSPRYKIIEKRQSVAFWCNPISGHATLYWYQQILGQGPKLLIQFQNNGVVDDSQLPKDRFSAERLKGVDSTLKIQPAKLEDSAVYLCASSLATGYPEAFFGQGTRLTVV.

This clonotype was detected a few times. This rearrangement joins TRBV7-8 to TRBJ2-1; TRBD2 matches 8 bases. The germline V gene encodes CDR1 SGHVS and CDR2 FQNEAQ. CDR3 size: 18 residues. After removal of 1 base from V and 10 bases from J, the junction contained 18 bases not matched to a gene. The CDR3 reads CASSLVGLSGTWRGEQFF. The CDR3 DNA follows: TGTGCCAGCAGCTTAGTCGGCCTTAGCGGGACGTGGCGGGGAGAGCAGTTCTTC.

This clonotype has just a few counts. The rearrangement joins TRBV24-1 to TRBJ2-5, with a weak D call TRBD1 (5 bases). Germline CDR1 is KGHDR and CDR2 is SFDVKD. The CDR3 contains 12 residues. V lost 10 bases to trimming and J lost 4 bases, with 12 bases between them. The CDR3 nucleotides read TGTGCCACTAAGGGGCGCGGAGAGACCCAGTACTTC. This codes for CATKGRGETQYF.

This clonotype was detected a few times. This rearrangement joins TRBV10-2 to TRBJ1-3; no clear D gene. The CDR3 has 15 amino acids. The ends were cut back, 0 bases at V and 0 bases at J, with 6 bases in the middle. Germline V gene sequence: CDR1 WSHSY, CDR2 SAAADI. CDR3 residues: CASSESGSSGNTIYF. Written as DNA, the CDR3 is TGCGCCAGCAGTGAGTCCGGCAGCTCTGGAAACACCATATATTTT.

This clonotype was seen a few times. The V call is TRBV7-3, the J call TRBJ2-5; 9 bases fit TRBD1. The J segment lost 3 bases and the V segment lost 2 bases, leaving 4 bases of the junction unmatched. Germline CDR1 is SGHTA and CDR2 is FQGTGA. The CDR3 totals 15 residues. CDR3 protein: CASSLAGTGKETQYF. The CDR3 region has the DNA TGTGCCAGCAGCTTAGCCGGGACAGGGAAAGAGACCCAGTACTTC.

In its sample, this clonotype was seen many times. The chain employs TRBV5-1 and TRBJ2-7; 7 bases align to TRBD2. The CDR3 is 16 residues long. The germline CDR1 and CDR2 sequences are SGHRS and YFSETQ. With V trimmed by 2 bases and J by 3 bases, 11 bases remained unmatched. CDR3 nucleotide sequence: TGCGCCAGCAGCTTCAGTAGGCTAGCGGATTTCTACGAGCAGTACTTC. It specifies CASSFSRLADFYEQYF.

This clonotype was seen only a few times. The rearrangement links TRBV29-1 to TRBJ2-7; D may be TRBD1 (6 bases). The V gene lost 1 base and the J gene lost 0 bases, with 25 bases spanning the gap. The CDR3 has 19 residues. CDR1 SQVTM and CDR2 ANQGSEA come from the germline V gene. The CDR3 loop reads CSVEVLRDYPGHYSYEQYF. As DNA, the CDR3 is TGCAGCGTTGAAGTGTTACGTGATTACCCGGGACACTACTCCTACGAGCAGTACTTC.

This clonotype was detected many times. The chain has TRBV4-1 and TRBJ2-3; tentative D call: TRBD2 (5 bases). V lost 1 base and J lost 4, with 12 bases in between. Germline V gives CDR1 MGHRA, CDR2 YSYEKL. The CDR3 covers 15 residues. CDR3 loop: CASSQVWRIPDTQYF. The CDR3 DNA sequence: TGCGCCAGCAGCCAAGTGTGGAGGATTCCAGATACGCAGTATTTT.

Only a few counts were recorded for this clonotype. The rearrangement uses TRBV20-1 and TRBJ2-1; D may be TRBD1 or TRBD2 (5 bases each). The CDR3 covers 13 residues. V was pared by 3 bases and J by 7 bases, with 13 bases between. The germline V gene has CDR1 DFQATT and CDR2 SNEGSKA (reference sequence). CDR3 loop: CSARRGSRNEQFF. The DNA of the CDR3 is TGCAGTGCTAGGAGGGGATCTCGTAATGAGCAGTTCTTC.

In the case of this clonotype: One end of the junction varies from germline; a read error may be responsible. The chain uses TRBV4-1 and TRBJ1-5; 9 nucleotides match TRBD1. The germline CDR1 and CDR2 sequences are MGHRA and YSYEKL. This CDR3 is 14 amino acids long. The DNA of the CDR3 is TGCGCCAGCAGTGATACAGGGGGCGGTCAGCCCCAGAATTTT. It yields the protein CASSDTGGGQPQNF.

The CDR3 DNA sequence: TGTGCCAGCAGCTTAACGTCGGGGAATGGTTTCCAGTACTTC. This sequence encodes CASSLTSGNGFQYF. The J gene is TRBJ2-7, the V gene TRBV7-3; possible D gene TRBD2, 5 bases. Germline-derived CDR1 and CDR2 are SGHTA and FQGTGA. Trimming shortened V by 0 bases and J by 10 bases, and 16 bases separated the two germline ends. The CDR3 is 14 residues long.

The CDR3 is CASGLVGQGNQPQHF. CDR3 nucleotide sequence: TGTGCTAGTGGTTTGGTGGGGCAGGGCAATCAGCCCCAGCATTTT. The chain employs TRBV12-5 and TRBJ1-5; D possibly corresponds to TRBD1 (5 bases). V lost 0 bases and J lost 2, with 8 bases in between. Germline V lookup: CDR1 LGHNT, CDR2 FRNRAP. The CDR3 runs 15 residues.

This clonotype was seen only a few times. The V call is TRBV12-3 or TRBV12-4, the J call TRBJ2-1; maybe TRBD1 (5 bases). This CDR3 comprises 15 residues. V was shortened by 2 bases and J by 0 bases, with 8 bases between the two germline ends. CDR3 in DNA: TGTGCCAGCAGTTTACTCCAGGGCTCCTACAATGAGCAGTTCTTC. It codes for CASSLLQGSYNEQFF.

This clonotype was found a few times. CDR3 protein: CASSQGQIVTDTQYF. CDR3 coding DNA: TGCGCCAGCAGCCAAGGACAGATAGTCACAGATACGCAGTATTTT. J is TRBJ2-3 and V is TRBV5-1; D might be TRBD1 (6 bases). Germline V gives CDR1 SGHRS, CDR2 YFSETQ. V gave up 4 bases and J gave up 2 bases, with 14 bases separating them. There are 15 residues in the CDR3. The whole variable domain, filled in from reference TRBV5-1 and TRBJ2-3, reads KAGVTQTPRYLIKTRGQQVTLSCSPISGHRSVSWYQQTPGQGLQFLFEYFSETQRNKGNFPGRFSGRQFSNSRSEMNVSTLELGDSALYLCASSQGQIVTDTQYFGPGTRLTVL.

The chain links TRBV15 to TRBJ2-3; D is tentatively TRBD1 or TRBD2 (6 bases each). The V end was cut by 3 bases, the J end by 2 bases, with 15 bases between. Germline values: CDR1 LNHNV, CDR2 YYDKDF (reference sequence). The CDR3 extends over 16 amino acids. The CDR3 nucleotides are TGTGCCACCAGCAGTTCTCGGGGGCGGGTCACAGATACGCAGTATTTT. Translating it yields CATSSSRGRVTDTQYF.

Many counts were recorded for this clonotype. This chain connects TRBV12-3 or TRBV12-4 to TRBJ2-7, with D hard to call. Trimming cost V 3 bases and J 3 bases, with 9 bases left between them. This CDR3 is 13 amino acids long. CDR3 residues: CASSLLENYEQYF. The CDR3 DNA reads TGTGCCAGCAGTTTGCTAGAAAACTACGAGCAGTACTTC.

The chain links TRBV5-8 to TRBJ2-1; TRBD1 matches 7 bases. CDR1 is SGHTS, CDR2 YDEGEE, per germline. This CDR3 comprises 15 residues. Trimming removed 0 bases from V and 7 bases from J; junction bases left unmatched: 7. CDR3 DNA: TGTGCCAGCAGCTTGGGACAGGGAGTCTTTAATGAGCAGTTCTTC. Protein: CASSLGQGVFNEQFF.

The rearrangement joins TRBV9 to TRBJ1-1; maybe TRBD1 (6 bases). V was shortened by 0 bases and J by 5 bases, with 14 bases between the two germline ends. There are 15 residues in the CDR3. Germline V CDR1 and CDR2: SGDLS, YYNGEE. The CDR3, as DNA: TGTGCCAGCAGCGTAGGGGGGCAGGGCGGGACTGAAGCTTTCTTT. Translating it yields CASSVGGQGGTEAFF.